A single sample gave rise to the 17 T cell receptor beta chains below, sequenced in a study of T-cell memory formation after mild COVID-19. TCRdb re-analysed the 5' RACE reads in MiXCR, keeping a single row per CDR3 protein. The table has hundreds of thousands of distinct CDR3 sequences, about 23% seen once. Sequencing input: PBMCs or a T cell subset sorted from them (not recorded which). The receptors were gathered from an adult woman who had mild COVID-19 (a few samples of this study predate the infection). Cell type and time point are not known.

The rearrangement joins TRBV6-5 to TRBJ1-5, with D perhaps TRBD1 (6 bases). Germline values: CDR1 MNHEY, CDR2 SVGAGI. The V end lost 4 bases, the J end lost 6 bases, and 16 bases lay between the germline ends. The CDR3 has 15 amino acids. CDR3 bases: TGTGCCAGCAGTTTTGCAGGGGCGCCGGGTCAGCCCCAGCATTTT. Translation gives CASSFAGAPGQPQHF.

This clonotype turned up a few times. The CDR3 nucleotides read TGCGCCAGCAGCTTAATCGGGAAGGCCGAGAACACCGGGGAGCTGTTTTTT. This gives the protein CASSLIGKAENTGELFF. This sequence joins TRBV5-1 and TRBJ2-2; possible D gene TRBD2, 5 bases. The CDR3 is 17 amino acids. Trimming pared 2 bases from V and 1 base from J, leaving 15 bases between. Germline assignment: CDR1 SGHRS and CDR2 YFSETQ.

This clonotype was seen only once. V usage is TRBV7-9 and J usage is TRBJ2-3; 10 nucleotides align to TRBD2. The CDR3 has 15 amino acids. J lost 4 bases, V lost 5 bases, and 6 bases had no gene match. Germline CDR1 SEHNR, CDR2 FQNEAQ (reference sequence). In nucleotides, the CDR3 is TGTGCCAGCAGCCCGGGGACTAGCGATGCAGATACGCAGTATTTT. Translated, it gives CASSPGTSDADTQYF.

The sample holds a few counts of this clonotype. J is TRBJ2-5 and V is TRBV4-1; D is ambiguous. The CDR3 spans 13 residues. Between the trimmed V and J ends, which lost 4 bases and 4 bases, there was a span of 10 bases. Germline assignment: CDR1 MGHRA and CDR2 YSYEKL. The CDR3 sequence is CASSLTIVETQYF. For the CDR3, the DNA is TGCGCCAGCAGCCTCACCATCGTAGAGACCCAGTACTTC.

The chain employs TRBV18 and TRBJ1-4, with 7 bases that match TRBD1. V was clipped by 3 bases and J by 2 bases; unmatched bases: 0. This CDR3 has 14 residues. From germline, CDR1 is KGHSH and CDR2 LQKENI. The CDR3 nucleotides are TGTGCCAGCTCACCGACAGGGACTAATGAAAAACTGTTTTTT. It codes for CASSPTGTNEKLFF. Using reference TRBV18 and TRBJ1-4 for the parts outside the CDR3, the full variable domain is NAGVMQNPRHLVRRRGQEARLRCSPMKGHSHVYWYRQLPEEGLKFMVYLQKENIIDESGMPKERFSAEFPKEGPSILRIQQVVRGDSAAYFCASSPTGTNEKLFFGSGTQLSVL.

This clonotype was observed a handful of times. The chain links TRBV15 to TRBJ2-2; possible D gene TRBD2, 5 bases. Germline-derived CDR1 and CDR2 are LNHNV and YYDKDF (reference sequence). V was cut by 0 bases and J by 2 bases, with 10 bases left in between. The CDR3 consists of 16 residues. The CDR3 DNA reads TGTGCCACCAGCAGAGATAGCGCCCGAAACACCGGGGAGCTGTTTTTT. Residues: CATSRDSARNTGELFF.

The table lists this clonotype with a few counts. V and J are TRBV3-1 and TRBJ1-1; D is undetermined. V was shortened by 4 bases and J by 3 bases, with 12 bases between the two germline ends. Germline V gene data show CDR1 as LGHDT and CDR2 as YNNKEL (reference sequence). The CDR3 length is 14 residues. This chain's CDR3 is CASSRVSPYTEAFF. The DNA for the CDR3 is TGTGCCAGCAGCCGTGTAAGCCCCTACACTGAAGCTTTCTTT. The full variable domain, its missing parts supplied by reference TRBV3-1 and TRBJ1-1, is DTAVSQTPKYLVTQMGNDKSIKCEQNLGHDTMYWYKQDSKKFLKIMFSYNNKELIINETVPNRFSPKSPDKAHLNLHINSLELGDSAVYFCASSRVSPYTEAFFGQGTRLTVV.

The rearrangement uses TRBV7-6 and TRBJ1-1; D gene unclear. The CDR3 is 15 amino acids. From germline, CDR1 is SGHVS and CDR2 FNYEAQ. Trimming cost V 1 base and J 3 bases, with 12 bases left between them. The CDR3 region is CASSLGTGWDTEAFF. In DNA form, the CDR3 reads TGTGCCAGCAGCTTAGGTACGGGATGGGACACTGAAGCTTTCTTT.

Here the CDR3 DNA reads TGCAGCGTTTCTCAGCGACAGAGGACAGATACGCAGTATTTT. Translating gives CSVSQRQRTDTQYF. V usage is TRBV29-1 and J usage is TRBJ2-3; weak D call: TRBD1 (5 bases). CDR3 length: 14 residues. Trimming removed 5 bases at V and 3 bases at J, with 15 bases between. CDR1 is SQVTM and CDR2 is ANQGSEA in the germline V gene.

The chain links TRBV7-9 to TRBJ1-2, with 7 bases that match TRBD1. The germline CDR1 and CDR2 sequences are SEHNR and FQNEAQ (reference sequence). The CDR3 is 14 residues long. V dropped 5 bases and J dropped 5; count of bases not matched to a gene: 8. CDR3 region: CASSPKGASYGYTF. The CDR3 DNA reads as TGTGCCAGCAGCCCCAAGGGGGCTAGTTATGGCTACACCTTC.

This clonotype has more than one count but fewer than ten. The J gene is TRBJ2-1, the V gene TRBV5-1, with TRBD2 as a possible D gene (6 bases). The ends were cut back, 1 base at V and 0 bases at J, with 14 bases in the middle. The CDR3 has 17 amino acids. Germline assignment: CDR1 SGHRS and CDR2 YFSETQ. The CDR3 is CASSLRGRGSSYNEQFF. Written as DNA, the CDR3 is TGCGCCAGCAGCTTGAGGGGCCGGGGGAGCTCCTACAATGAGCAGTTCTTC.

There are many counts of this clonotype. The chain carries TRBV23-1 and TRBJ2-6, with TRBD1 identical over 7 bases. TRBV23-1 falls under the ORF class, with uncertain function. With 8 bases clipped from V and 2 bases from J, the junction kept 21 bases outside the gene matches. This CDR3 region has 20 residues. The CDR3 DNA is TGCGCCAGCCGTCCGACTAAAGGACAGGATTATGTCGCTGGGGCCAACGTCCTGACTTTC. Residues: CASRPTKGQDYVAGANVLTF.

This rearrangement joins TRBV6-2 or TRBV6-3 to TRBJ2-7; TRBD1 might be the D (7 bases). Germline V lookup: CDR1 MNHEY, CDR2 SVGEGT. The germline V and J ends were trimmed by 4 bases and 12 bases, with 25 bases remaining between them. This CDR3 region has 15 residues. In DNA form, the CDR3 reads TGTGCCAGCAGTTTTCACGGGACTTTGGAGAAGGGGGCGTACTTC. Translating it yields CASSFHGTLEKGAYF.

This clonotype was seen a few times. The rearrangement joins TRBV5-1 to TRBJ2-3; no reliable D call. The V gene's germline CDR1 is SGHRS and CDR2 YFSETQ. The V end was cut by 4 bases, the J end by 5 bases, with 17 bases between. This CDR3 region has 15 residues. CDR3 sequence (DNA): TGCGCCAGCAGCGGCGCAGTCAGCAGCCTAGATACGCAGTATTTT. It codes for CASSGAVSSLDTQYF.

The chain is built from TRBV29-1 and TRBJ2-7; 9 positions match TRBD1. V was pared by 4 bases and J by 4 bases, with 5 bases of the junction left unmatched. The CDR3 loop spans 13 amino acids. The germline V gene has CDR1 SQVTM and CDR2 ANQGSEA. The CDR3, as DNA: TGCAGCGTTGGGGACAGGGCGGGGTACGAGCAGTACTTC. Protein: CSVGDRAGYEQYF.

This chain links TRBV30 with TRBJ2-7; D unclear. The CDR3 loop spans 12 amino acids. Germline V gene lookup returns CDR1 GTSNPN and CDR2 SVGIG (reference sequence). V lost 3 bases and J lost 1, with 7 bases in between. The CDR3 DNA is TGTGCCTGGAGCCGGGCTTCCTACGAGCAGTACTTC. As protein: CAWSRASYEQYF.

The V call is TRBV9, the J call TRBJ2-7, with TRBD1 matching over 8 bases. The CDR3 loop spans 15 amino acids. Germline CDR1 and CDR2: SGDLS and YYNGEE. V dropped 0 bases and J dropped 5; count of bases not matched to a gene: 7. The CDR3 nucleotides read TGTGCCAGCAGCGTAGGGAGGACAGGGAGGAACGAGCAGTACTTC. Translating it yields CASSVGRTGRNEQYF.